This TCR beta chain originates from a study of cytomegalovirus exposure and HLA in healthy donors. Study in general: Around 180 million T cells yielded 120 million or so unique TCR beta sequences, as an earlier analysis found.

V was pared by 6 bases and J by 5 bases, with 11 bases between. Germline CDR1 reads SNHLY; CDR2 reads FYNNEI. This CDR3 comprises 13 residues. The PCR contained 60 Vbeta and 13 Jbeta primers. The repertoire was sequenced with immunoSEQ multiplex PCR; TCRdb's copy has only in-frame clones and lacks some. Its listing shows under 65,000 clones. Healthy bone marrow donors made up the cohort. Sequenced input: PBMCs. This clonotype originated in a woman aged 18 to 35 in good health and CMV-seronegative. The chain recombines TRBV2 with TRBJ1-5; TRBD1 is a possible D gene (5 bases). CDR3 nucleotide sequence: TGTGCCAGCAGAGGGACTGAGTATCAGCCCCAGCATTTT. Its protein is CASRGTEYQPQHF.